The rows below give T cell receptor beta chains drawn from one sample of a study of CD8+ T cells in alopecia areata. Assay: immunoSEQ multiplex PCR; the TCRdb copy retains only in-frame clones and omits some. This table has approximately 200,000 clones, about 60% appearing once. Here the sequenced sample was CD4+ T cells sorted from blood, taken at week 4, from a patient treated with tofacitinib. The receptors derive from a human donor with alopecia areata. Each CDR3 is given with its conserved first and last residue. Each record gives: V gene, J gene, D gene, clone size, CDR3 protein, CDR3 DNA. D genes are given only for firm matches. Size is stated for part of the rows, as once, few or many counts, or as a class when the clone is expanded.

TRBV2	TRBJ2-5	-	-	CASTLLQETQYF	TGTGCCAGCACCCTCCTTCAAGAGACCCAGTACTTC
TRBV7-2	TRBJ2-5	-	-	CASREGGVTQYF	TGTGCCAGCAGGGAGGGGGGCGTGACCCAGTACTTC
TRBV5-1	TRBJ2-7	-	once	CASSLQGMEGEQYF	TGCGCCAGCAGCTTACAGGGAATGGAGGGCGAGCAGTACTTC
TRBV18	TRBJ1-1	-	many	CASSLQGNTEAFF	TGTGCCAGCTCGCTGCAGGGGAACACTGAAGCTTTCTTT
TRBV7-8	TRBJ1-2	TRBD1	-	CASSFYTGGGGYTF	TGTGCCAGCAGCTTCTATACAGGGGGAGGCGGCTACACCTTC
TRBV5-1	TRBJ2-1	TRBD1	once	CASSLIPTGGLNEQFF	TGCGCCAGCAGCTTGATCCCGACAGGGGGGTTGAATGAGCAGTTCTTC
TRBV19	TRBJ1-5	-	few	CASSPRSDQPQHF	TGTGCCAGTAGTCCACGGTCCGATCAGCCCCAGCATTTT
TRBV30	TRBJ2-2	-	few	CAWRPAGLGNTGELFF	TGTGCCTGGAGACCTGCAGGGCTGGGGAACACCGGGGAGCTGTTTTTT
TRBV29-1	TRBJ1-1	-	-	CSVRQEGTEAFF	TGCAGCGTACGACAGGAGGGGACTGAAGCTTTCTTT
TRBV5-1	TRBJ1-6	TRBD1	-	CASTYSGQGDSPLHF	TGCGCCAGCACCTACTCAGGACAGGGGGATTCACCCCTCCACTTT
TRBV6-5	TRBJ2-1	TRBD2	-	CASSSHGLANEQFF	TGTGCCAGCAGTTCCCACGGACTAGCCAATGAGCAGTTCTTC
TRBV30	TRBJ2-7	-	-	CAWSALYEQYF	TGTGCCTGGAGTGCCCTGTACGAGCAGTACTTC
TRBV4-1	TRBJ1-2	TRBD1	-	CASSLDSQGAGGYTF	TGCGCCAGCAGCCTTGACTCGCAGGGGGCGGGTGGCTACACCTTC
TRBV7-2	TRBJ2-1	-	-	CASSLLNNEQFF	TGTGCCAGCAGCTTACTTAACAATGAGCAGTTCTTC
TRBV30	TRBJ1-6	-	-	CAWRKGLVPLHF	TGTGCCTGGAGAAAGGGACTGGTACCCCTCCACTTT
TRBV5-1	TRBJ2-5	-	-	CASSLDYPQETQYF	TGCGCCAGCAGCTTGGACTACCCCCAAGAGACCCAGTACTTC
TRBV30	TRBJ2-7	TRBD1	few	CAWSVQGRYEQYF	TGTGCCTGGAGTGTACAGGGGCGCTACGAGCAGTACTTC
TRBV29-1	TRBJ2-5	-	few	CSVTDGGETQYF	TGCAGCGTCACTGACGGCGGGGAGACCCAGTACTTC
TRBV30	TRBJ1-1	-	few	CAWTPGRANTEAFF	TGTGCCTGGACTCCGGGCAGAGCGAACACTGAAGCTTTCTTT
TRBV29-1	TRBJ2-3	-	-	CSVAGRVSTDTQYF	TGCAGCGTTGCGGGGCGCGTTAGCACAGATACGCAGTATTTT
TRBV7-2	TRBJ1-2	TRBD1	-	CASSVDREGYTF	TGTGCCAGCAGCGTTGACAGGGAAGGCTACACCTTC
TRBV29-1	TRBJ1-2	TRBD1	-	CSVDRVRGVNYGYTF	TGCAGCGTGGACAGGGTCCGGGGAGTTAACTATGGCTACACCTTC
TRBV7-2	TRBJ2-5	-	-	CASSFSRTAETQYF	TGTGCCAGCAGCTTTAGTCGGACGGCCGAGACCCAGTACTTC
TRBV9	TRBJ2-2	-	-	CASSPVSSSAGELFF	TGTGCCAGCAGCCCAGTATCCAGTTCGGCCGGGGAGCTGTTTTTT
TRBV4-2	TRBJ2-1	-	-	CASSQAGAGTNNEQFF	TGTGCCAGCAGCCAAGCTGGGGCAGGGACAAACAATGAGCAGTTCTTC
TRBV5-4	TRBJ2-7	TRBD1	-	CASSSRTPGQGGYEQYF	TGTGCCAGCAGCTCGAGGACACCGGGACAGGGGGGCTACGAGCAGTACTTC
TRBV29-1	TRBJ1-2	-	-	CSVDPGQHGGYTF	TGCAGCGTTGATCCCGGCCAGCATGGAGGCTACACCTTC
TRBV4-3	TRBJ1-2	TRBD1	-	CASSPEAGTGVYGYTF	TGCGCCAGCAGCCCCGAAGCTGGGACAGGCGTTTATGGCTACACCTTC
TRBV29-1	TRBJ1-3	-	-	CSVEGASGNTIYF	TGCAGCGTTGAAGGGGCTAGCGGAAACACCATATATTTT
TRBV11-2	TRBJ2-2	-	-	CASRPGQPGPGELFF	TGTGCCAGCAGGCCGGGACAACCGGGTCCCGGGGAGCTGTTTTTT
TRBV5-1	TRBJ2-6	-	-	CASSSYRVTGANVLTF	TGCGCCAGCAGTTCCTACAGGGTTACCGGGGCCAACGTCCTGACTTTC
TRBV5-6	TRBJ2-2	TRBD1	once	CASSFGTGASAGELFF	TGTGCCAGCAGCTTTGGGACAGGGGCGAGCGCCGGGGAGCTGTTTTTT
TRBV19	TRBJ2-2	-	-	CASSIQETTGELFF	TGTGCCAGTAGTATTCAGGAAACGACCGGGGAGCTGTTTTTT
TRBV11-3	TRBJ2-5	TRBD2	-	CASSSRTSGGGETQYF	TGTGCCAGCAGCTCTCGGACTAGCGGGGGGGGAGAGACCCAGTACTTC
TRBV7-6	TRBJ2-4	-	-	CASSPGTRGAKNIQYF	TGTGCCAGCAGTCCGGGGACACGAGGAGCCAAAAACATTCAGTACTTC
TRBV29-1	TRBJ2-3	TRBD2	-	CSVVLAGGPTDTQYF	TGCAGCGTTGTACTAGCGGGGGGGCCGACAGATACGCAGTATTTT
TRBV2	TRBJ1-4	TRBD1	-	CASSVGTANEKLFF	TGTGCCAGCTCTGTCGGGACAGCAAATGAAAAACTGTTTTTT
TRBV29-1	TRBJ2-6	-	-	CSVEEFSGANVLTF	TGCAGCGTTGAGGAGTTCTCTGGGGCCAACGTCCTGACTTTC
TRBV18	TRBJ1-6	-	-	CASSPTAGSDSPLHF	TGTGCCAGCTCACCGACGGCAGGGTCAGATTCACCCCTCCACTTT
TRBV9	TRBJ2-1	TRBD1	few	CASSVVPVGQGVGHEQFF	TGTGCCAGCAGCGTAGTCCCCGTTGGACAGGGAGTGGGTCATGAGCAGTTCTTC